This T cell receptor (beta chain) originates from a study of blood T cell repertoires in COVID-19. Study as a whole: Some COVID-19 samples were acute and others convalescent; all came from the United States, Italy and Spain.

Followed over time, Seattle patients had been enrolled while infection was active. V was shortened by 0 bases and J by 0 bases, with 6 bases between the two germline ends. This CDR3 has 15 amino acids. From germline, CDR1 is SGHAT and CDR2 FQNNGV. Profiling relied on immunoSEQ multiplex PCR, and the TCRdb table lists in-frame clones only, not all of them. The sample lists 200,000 to 250,000 clones, 90% occurring once. The chain carries TRBV11-2 and TRBJ1-5; perhaps TRBD1 as D (5 bases). Source material: peripheral blood. This receptor was obtained from a man aged 30 to 45 with COVID-19, enrolled during active disease. CDR3 bases: TGTGCCAGCAGCTTAGAAGGGGTTAGCAATCAGCCCCAGCATTTT. It codes for CASSLEGVSNQPQHF.